These 26 T cell receptor beta chains share one sample of origin, sequenced in a study of human T cells and chemical hapten exposure. TCRdb reprocessed the RACE reads via MiXCR and lists one record per CDR3 protein. Of roughly 360,000 distinct CDR3 sequences listed, nearly 5% were seen once; the top ten hold approximately 2.3%. The time point is: patch test 1, 2 weeks after DPC sensitization. Indicated treatment: therapeutic diphenylcyclopropenone sensitization with weekly scalp DPC. The sequences come from whole blood, collected in connection with sensitization to the hapten diphenylcyclopropenone (DPC). These TCRs come from a woman aged 45 to 65 with alopecia areata. Some clones in this sample may be carry-over from other donors' samples.

This clonotype was seen many times. The J gene is TRBJ1-2, the V gene TRBV6-5, with TRBD1 as a possible D gene (6 bases). In germline, CDR1 is MNHEY, CDR2 SVGAGI. The CDR3 consists of 14 residues. V was cut by 6 bases and J by 2 bases, with 13 bases left in between. CDR3 nucleotide sequence: TGTGCCAGCAGCCCCGACGGGGGCAACTATGGCTACACCTTC. Amino acids: CASSPDGGNYGYTF.

This clonotype was observed many times. The chain combines TRBV29-1 with TRBJ2-3; tentative D call: TRBD1 (6 bases). The CDR3 sequence is 12 residues long. Germline V lookup: CDR1 SQVTM, CDR2 ANQGSEA. V dropped 4 bases and J dropped 6 bases, with 11 bases sitting between them. As DNA, the CDR3 is TGCAGCGTTGCCCCTACAGGGGATACGCAGTATTTT. Amino acid sequence: CSVAPTGDTQYF.

This clonotype was counted at least ten times. The chain is built from TRBV6-2 or TRBV6-3 and TRBJ1-6; possible D gene TRBD1, 5 bases. Germline CDR1 MNHEY, CDR2 SVGEGT. The ends were cut back, 7 bases at V and 7 bases at J, with 17 bases in the middle. CDR3 size: 15 residues. CDR3 DNA sequence: TGTGCCAGCACCCCATTAGGGGTGGGGAATTCACCCCTCCACTTT. Encoded protein: CASTPLGVGNSPLHF.

The table lists this clonotype with many counts. The V call is TRBV28, the J call TRBJ2-7; tentative D call: TRBD1 (9 bases). Germline V gene data show CDR1 as MDHEN and CDR2 as SYDVKM. The CDR3 extends over 16 amino acids. Trimming shortened V by 6 bases and J by 3 bases, and 21 bases separated the two germline ends. This CDR3 is CASSPVSGTGIYEQYF. The CDR3 coding sequence is TGTGCCAGCAGCCCCGTTAGCGGGACAGGGATCTACGAGCAGTACTTC.

The chain combines TRBV7-9 with TRBJ2-1, with D perhaps TRBD1 (5 bases). The CDR3 runs 13 residues. Trimming removed 5 bases from V and 3 bases from J, with 8 bases in between. In germline, CDR1 is SEHNR, CDR2 FQNEAQ (reference sequence). CDR3 loop: CASSHQGYNEQFF. CDR3 sequence (DNA): TGTGCCAGCAGCCATCAGGGCTACAATGAGCAGTTCTTC. The variable domain in full, completed from reference TRBV7-9 and TRBJ2-1, reads DTGVSQNPRHKITKRGQNVTFRCDPISEHNRLYWYRQTLGQGPEFLTYFQNEAQLEKSRLLSDRFSAERPKGSFSTLEIQRTEQGDSAMYLCASSHQGYNEQFFGPGTRLTVL.

This clonotype has ten or more counts. V and J are TRBV14 and TRBJ1-1; a weak D match, TRBD1 (5 bases). V lost 0 bases, J lost 5 bases, and 13 bases lay in between. The germline CDR1 and CDR2 sequences are SGHDN and FVKESK. The CDR3 is 15 residues long. The DNA for the CDR3 is TGTGCCAGCAGCCAAGAAACGGGGCTGAGGACTGAAGCTTTCTTT. This encodes CASSQETGLRTEAFF. The variable domain in full, completed from reference TRBV14 and TRBJ1-1, reads EAGVTQFPSHSVIEKGQTVTLRCDPISGHDNLYWYRRVMGKEIKFLLHFVKESKQDESGMPNNRFLAERTGGTYSTLKVQPAELEDSGVYFCASSQETGLRTEAFFGQGTRLTVV.

V is TRBV27 and J is TRBJ2-7, with 12 bases fitting TRBD1. CDR1 is MNHEY, CDR2 SMNVEV, per germline (reference sequence). The V and J ends lost 5 bases and 6 bases, in that order; junction bases with no gene match: 17. This CDR3 is 18 amino acids long. The CDR3 DNA is TGTGCCAGCAGTATCTCCCCCGTCGGGACAGGGGGCATCTCCGAGCAGTACTTC. This gives the protein CASSISPVGTGGISEQYF.

V usage is TRBV30 and J usage is TRBJ1-4; TRBD1 agrees at 8 bases. CDR3 length: 13 residues. Germline assignment: CDR1 GTSNPN and CDR2 SVGIG (reference sequence). The V segment lost 3 bases and the J segment 8 bases; nucleotides outside the gene matches: 5. The CDR3 sequence is CAWSQGAGEKLFF. CDR3 bases: TGTGCCTGGAGCCAGGGGGCCGGCGAAAAACTGTTTTTT.

In its sample, this clonotype was seen many times. The CDR3 region has the DNA TGTGCCAGCTCCCAGAATCAGCCCCAGCATTTT. It is translated as CASSQNQPQHF. The chain links TRBV18 to TRBJ1-5; D ambiguous. The CDR3 covers 11 residues. From germline, CDR1 is KGHSH and CDR2 LQKENI. V lost 6 bases to trimming and J lost 4 bases, with 4 bases between them. Together with reference TRBV18 and TRBJ1-5, the CDR3 gives the full variable domain: NAGVMQNPRHLVRRRGQEARLRCSPMKGHSHVYWYRQLPEEGLKFMVYLQKENIIDESGMPKERFSAEFPKEGPSILRIQQVVRGDSAAYFCASSQNQPQHFGDGTRLSIL.

V is TRBV6-1 and J is TRBJ2-2; 7 bases align to TRBD1. V lost 4 bases to trimming and J lost 2 bases; unmatched junction nucleotides: 4. The CDR3 contains 15 residues. Germline V gene data show CDR1 as MNHNS and CDR2 as SASEGT. CDR3 DNA: TGTGCCAGCAGTGCCGGGACAGTTAACACCGGGGAGCTGTTTTTT. It specifies CASSAGTVNTGELFF.

The table lists this clonotype with many counts. The rearrangement uses TRBV29-1 and TRBJ1-5; D possibly corresponds to TRBD1 (5 bases). CDR1 is SQVTM, CDR2 ANQGSEA, per germline. The CDR3 loop spans 13 amino acids. V was shortened by 4 bases and J by 7 bases, with 14 bases between the two germline ends. The CDR3 here is CSVGEQVGQPQHF. CDR3 in DNA: TGCAGCGTTGGAGAACAGGTGGGACAGCCCCAGCATTTT.

At least ten counts were recorded for this clonotype. The chain employs TRBV6-1 and TRBJ2-2; D is unclear. The CDR3 extends over 13 amino acids. Germline CDR1 MNHNS, CDR2 SASEGT. Trimming pared 5 bases from V and 2 bases from J, leaving 6 bases between. CDR3 amino acids: CASSSRNTGELFF. CDR3 nucleotide sequence: TGTGCCAGCAGTTCCCGCAACACCGGGGAGCTGTTTTTT.

This clonotype was seen ten or more times. V and J are TRBV12-3 or TRBV12-4 and TRBJ1-3; no clear D gene. The ends were cut back, 5 bases at V and 0 bases at J, with 11 bases in the middle. This CDR3 is built from 15 residues. Here the CDR3 DNA reads TGTGCCAGCAGTAGACCGGTACTCTCTGGAAACACCATATATTTT. Protein sequence: CASSRPVLSGNTIYF.

The chain employs TRBV9 and TRBJ2-1, with D possibly being TRBD2 (7 bases). Trimming removed 0 bases at V and 0 bases at J, with 10 bases between. Germline loops: CDR1 SGDLS, CDR2 YYNGEE. This CDR3 is 16 amino acids long. CDR3: CASSVGAGASYNEQFF. The CDR3 region has the DNA TGTGCCAGCAGCGTAGGTGCGGGGGCCTCCTACAATGAGCAGTTCTTC.

V is TRBV3-1 and J is TRBJ2-4; TRBD2 aligns across 14 bases. The CDR3 consists of 20 residues. V lost 5 bases and J lost 0; bases outside the gene matches: 12. Per the germline V gene, CDR1 is LGHDT and CDR2 is YNNKEL (reference sequence). The CDR3 bases are TGTGCCAGCAGCTCCCGGGACCTAGGACTAGCGGGAGGAGCCAAAAACATTCAGTACTTC. This codes for CASSSRDLGLAGGAKNIQYF.

This clonotype was counted many times. The chain employs TRBV3-1 and TRBJ2-7; 7 bases line up with TRBD1. The CDR3 is made up of 12 amino acids. CDR1 and CDR2 from the germline V gene are LGHDT and YNNKEL (reference sequence). Trimming cost V 6 bases and J 7 bases; bases outside gene matches: 6. DNA for the CDR3: TGTGCCAGCAGTCAAACAGGGGTAGAGCAGTACTTC. Amino acid sequence: CASSQTGVEQYF.

This clonotype has just a few counts. The V call is TRBV27, the J call TRBJ1-5, with D perhaps matching TRBD1 (6 bases). Germline lookup yields CDR1 MNHEY and CDR2 SMNVEV (reference sequence). This CDR3 spans 14 amino acids. Trimming removed 2 bases at V and 7 bases at J, with 12 bases between. CDR3 in amino acids: CASSLAGDDQPQHF. In DNA form, the CDR3 reads TGTGCCAGCAGTTTAGCAGGGGACGACCAGCCCCAGCATTTT.

This clonotype came up many times. This sequence joins TRBV4-2 and TRBJ1-3, with D tentatively TRBD1 (5 bases). V gave up 0 bases and J gave up 2 bases, with 8 bases separating them. The CDR3 consists of 15 residues. In germline, CDR1 is LGHNA, CDR2 YNFKEQ. The CDR3 sequence is CASSQDRETGNTIYF. CDR3 coding DNA: TGTGCCAGCAGCCAAGACAGGGAGACTGGAAACACCATATATTTT.

This clonotype was detected many times. The J gene is TRBJ2-7, the V gene TRBV29-1, with D perhaps matching TRBD2 (6 bases). V shed 3 bases and J shed 5 bases, with 17 bases lying between them. The CDR3 has 14 residues. Germline assignment: CDR1 SQVTM and CDR2 ANQGSEA. The CDR3 loop reads CSVEAGWPTHEQYF. The CDR3 DNA follows: TGCAGCGTTGAGGCGGGATGGCCGACACACGAGCAGTACTTC.

In its sample, this clonotype was seen many times. This rearrangement joins TRBV12-3 or TRBV12-4 to TRBJ2-7; possibly TRBD1 for D (5 bases). This CDR3 region has 13 residues. V was trimmed by 5 bases and J by 1 base, leaving 9 bases between them. CDR3 sequence: CASSPGKSYEQYF. The CDR3 DNA reads as TGTGCCAGCAGTCCAGGGAAATCCTACGAGCAGTACTTC.

The sample holds many counts of this clonotype. The rearrangement links TRBV5-1 to TRBJ1-4; no firm D call. Trimming pared 4 bases from V and 6 bases from J, leaving 16 bases between. The CDR3 loop spans 15 amino acids. Germline V gene data show CDR1 as SGHRS and CDR2 as YFSETQ. Written as DNA, the CDR3 is TGCGCCAGCAGCCCGGAGGGCGGCATCGATGAAAAACTGTTTTTT. Its translation: CASSPEGGIDEKLFF.

V usage is TRBV5-1 and J usage is TRBJ2-1; a weak D match, TRBD2 (6 bases). The CDR3 is made up of 17 amino acids. Germline CDR1 is SGHRS and CDR2 is YFSETQ. V lost 4 bases to trimming and J lost 8 bases, with 25 bases between them. The CDR3 nucleotides are TGCGCCAGCAGCCCACCCCGGGACGCCGCTTGGAGGGATGAGCAGTTCTTC. This translates into CASSPPRDAAWRDEQFF.

This clonotype was detected a few times. The gene calls are TRBV7-2 and TRBJ2-3; either TRBD1 or TRBD2 may supply D (6 bases each). Germline V gives CDR1 SGHTA, CDR2 FQGNSA. The CDR3 runs 16 residues. V lost 3 bases and J lost 2, with 15 bases in between. CDR3 coding DNA: TGTGCCAGCAGCTTCGACTCGGGGGCCCCCACAGATACGCAGTATTTT. Its protein is CASSFDSGAPTDTQYF.

This chain uses TRBV11-2 with TRBJ1-1, with D tentatively TRBD1 (6 bases). Germline lookup yields CDR1 SGHAT and CDR2 FQNNGV. The CDR3 loop spans 14 amino acids. V was trimmed by 7 bases and J by 2 bases, leaving 14 bases between them. In DNA form, the CDR3 reads TGTGCCAGCACCCTGACAGGATTCAACACTGAAGCTTTCTTT. The encoded protein is CASTLTGFNTEAFF. Based on the CDR3 plus reference TRBV11-2 and TRBJ1-1, the full variable domain is EAGVAQSPRYKIIEKRQSVAFWCNPISGHATLYWYQQILGQGPKLLIQFQNNGVVDDSQLPKDRFSAERLKGVDSTLKIQPAKLEDSAVYLCASTLTGFNTEAFFGQGTRLTVV.

On this clonotype: A read error is possible here, since a much larger clone lies one base away. The V call is TRBV12-3 or TRBV12-4, the J call TRBJ2-7; the match to TRBD2 covers 12 bases. V gave up 4 bases and J gave up 0 bases; unmatched junction bases: 1. CDR3 length: 15 amino acids. Here the CDR3 reads CASSSGLAGSYEQYF. CDR3 in DNA: TGTGCCAGCAGTTCGGGACTAGCGGGCTCCTACGAGCAGTACTTC.

The CDR3 is CASSQDGGRSSPLHF. In nucleotides, the CDR3 is TGTGCCAGCAGCCAAGATGGGGGACGCAGTTCACCCCTCCACTTT. The chain joins TRBV3-1 to TRBJ1-6; a possible D gene is TRBD1 (5 bases). Germline V gene lookup returns CDR1 LGHDT and CDR2 YNNKEL (reference sequence). V was clipped by 0 bases and J by 9 bases, with 12 bases between them. This CDR3 has 15 residues.